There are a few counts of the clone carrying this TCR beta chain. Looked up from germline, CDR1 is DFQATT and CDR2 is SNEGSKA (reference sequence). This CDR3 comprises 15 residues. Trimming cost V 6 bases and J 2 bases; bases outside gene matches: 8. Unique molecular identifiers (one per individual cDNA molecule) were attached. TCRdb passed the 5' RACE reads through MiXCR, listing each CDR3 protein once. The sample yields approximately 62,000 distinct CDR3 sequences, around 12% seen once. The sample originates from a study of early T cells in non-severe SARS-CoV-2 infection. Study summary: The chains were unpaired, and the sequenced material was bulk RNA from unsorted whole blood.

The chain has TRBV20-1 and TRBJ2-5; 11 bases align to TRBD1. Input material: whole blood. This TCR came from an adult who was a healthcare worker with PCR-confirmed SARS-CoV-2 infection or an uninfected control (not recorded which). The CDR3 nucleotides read TGCAGTGCCCCTCCCGGGACAGGGGGACAAGAGACCCAGTACTTC. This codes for CSAPPGTGGQETQYF.